This T cell receptor (beta chain) is drawn from a study of technical replicates of blood from a few donors. The repertoire was sequenced with immunoSEQ multiplex PCR; TCRdb's copy has only in-frame clones and lacks some. This table has 82,000 or so clones, nearly 96% appearing once. Germline V CDR1 and CDR2: LNHDA, SQIVND (reference sequence). There are 15 residues in the CDR3. The V and J ends lost 9 bases and 2 bases respectively, with 19 bases between them. The clonotype comes from a human donor in good health. The chain recombines TRBV19 with TRBJ1-1; tentative D call: TRBD1 (6 bases). Sequencing was performed on T cells isolated from PBMCs. This CDR3 reads CASKEQGNVNTEAFF. CDR3 nucleotides: TGTGCCAGCAAAGAACAGGGTAATGTTAACACTGAAGCTTTCTTT.